This T cell receptor (beta chain) appears in the sequencing data of a study of T cells in Graves' hyperthyroidism and ophthalmopathy. Many counts were recorded for this clonotype. Antigen specificity is unknown. RNA transcripts yielded amplified TCR beta CDR3 regions. The HTBI primer set was used in a first-round RT-PCR of the TCR CDR3. Using its own MiXCR run on the multiplex PCR reads, TCRdb lists one record per CDR3 protein. The sample records hundreds of thousands of distinct CDR3 sequences, about a sixth being singletons. Study observations and caveats: Clonotypes that were expanded in thyroid above 0.001 mostly appeared in blood too.

The study left out patients who had uncontrolled infection, other autoimmune disease, pregnancy or lactation. Germline V gives CDR1 MDHEN, CDR2 SYDVKM. CDR3 length equals 14 residues. V was clipped by 7 bases and J by 0 bases; unmatched bases: 1. The source of this sequence is a woman aged 25 to 39 with Graves' hyperthyroidism. This sequence joins TRBV28 and TRBJ2-1; 9 bases agree with TRBD2. Source material: blood. The CDR3 DNA reads TGTGCCAGCATAGCGGGGGACTCCTACAATGAGCAGTTCTTC. Translation gives CASIAGDSYNEQFF.